These T cell receptor beta chains were read from a single sample in a study of CD8+CD57+ T cells in acquired aplastic anemia. TCRdb analysed the reads with MiXCR anew, one entry per CDR3 protein. The sample lists fewer than 200,000 distinct CDR3 sequences, 60% to 70% seen once, with 45% to 50% in the top ten. Sequenced material: sorted CD4+, CD8+, or CD8+CD57+ T cells (not recorded which) from PBMCs. Receptor source: a human donor in good health. The CDR3 runs from the conserved cysteine through the conserved F or W. D genes are given only for firm matches. Clone sizes are given selectively: once, few, many, or a class where the clone is expanded.

>NA|TRBJ1-2|TRBV7-3|NA
TGTGCCAGCAGCCACGGAACGGGGGAAGGCTATGGCTACACCTTC
CASSHGTGEGYGYTF
>NA|TRBJ2-7|TRBV19|NA
TGTGCCAGTAGTATAGGGAAGGGGATCCACGAGCAGTACTTC
CASSIGKGIHEQYF
>few|TRBJ1-1|TRBV5-1|NA
TGCGCCAGCACCCCTATGGCTTTCTTT
CASTPMAFF
>NA|TRBJ1-2|TRBV9|NA
TGTGCCAGCAGCCAAGATAGCATCTTACATGGCTACACCTTC
CASSQDSILHGYTF
>NA|TRBJ2-3|TRBV6-1|NA
TGTGCCAGCAGTGACCTAGCCGCCGTAAGCACAGATACGCAGTATTTT
CASSDLAAVSTDTQYF
>many|TRBJ2-3|TRBV9|TRBD2
TGTGCCAGCAGCGTTGGACTAGCGTTTACAGATACGCAGTATTTT
CASSVGLAFTDTQYF
>NA|TRBJ2-7|TRBV6-1|NA
TGTGCCAGCAGTGAAAGGAGGGCCCTCGGTCACGAGCAGTACTTC
CASSERRALGHEQYF
>NA|TRBJ2-7|TRBV20-1|TRBD2
TGCAGTGCTAGTAAGCTAGCGGGGGCCTACGAGCAGTACTTC
CSASKLAGAYEQYF
>NA|TRBJ2-7|TRBV4-1|TRBD2
TGCGCCAGCAGCCTCAGACCCGGACTAGCGGAGATCTACGAGCAGTACTTC
CASSLRPGLAEIYEQYF
>many|TRBJ2-1|TRBV7-2|NA
TGTGCCAGCAGCACCTACTACAATGAGCAGTTCTTC
CASSTYYNEQFF
>NA|TRBJ1-2|TRBV27|TRBD1
TGTGCCAGCAGTCCCGGGACAGGGCCCAACTATGGCTACACCTTC
CASSPGTGPNYGYTF
>NA|TRBJ2-5|TRBV10-3|NA
TGTGCCAGCAGTTACCCCACGAGGGGGGGGGAGGAGACCCAGTACTTC
CASSYPTRGGEETQYF
>NA|TRBJ1-2|TRBV7-9|NA
TGTGCCAGCAGCGCGACAGAAAACTATGGCTACACCTTC
CASSATENYGYTF
>NA|TRBJ2-3|TRBV10-3|TRBD2
TGTGCCATCTCGGGACTAGCGGGGGGCACTAGCACAGATACGCAGTATTTT
CAISGLAGGTSTDTQYF
>NA|TRBJ2-7|TRBV10-3|TRBD2
TGTGCCATCACCGTTCTAGCGGGGACGGGCGAGCAGTACTTC
CAITVLAGTGEQYF
>many|TRBJ2-5|TRBV4-1|TRBD1
TGCGCCAGCAGCCAACCCGGGACAGGGCACCAAGAGACCCAGTACTTC
CASSQPGTGHQETQYF
>NA|TRBJ2-2|TRBV28|NA
TGTGCCAGCTGTAGCAGCGGGAACACCGGGGAGCTGTTTTTT
CASCSSGNTGELFF
>NA|TRBJ1-4|TRBV9|NA
TGTGCCAGCAGCCCTCGGGCTGCAACTAATGAAAAACTGTTTTTT
CASSPRAATNEKLFF
>NA|TRBJ1-6|TRBV6-6|TRBD1
TGTGCCAGCAGTTACCTCGGGACAGGGGGTTCACCCCTCCACTTT
CASSYLGTGGSPLHF
>NA|TRBJ1-3|TRBV9|NA
TGTGCCAGCAGCGTAGATAAGGGAGACACCATATATTTT
CASSVDKGDTIYF
>NA|TRBJ2-1|TRBV14|TRBD2
TGTGCCAGCAGCCAAGAAGCGGGGAGCTCCTACAATGAGCAGTTCTTC
CASSQEAGSSYNEQFF
>NA|TRBJ2-1|TRBV15|NA
TGTGCCACCAGCAGTCCTACCCCGGGGTCGGGTGAGCAGTTCTTC
CATSSPTPGSGEQFF
>few|TRBJ1-2|TRBV27|TRBD1
TGTGCCAGCAGTTTGACAGGGATGTATGGCTACACCTTC
CASSLTGMYGYTF
>few|TRBJ1-2|TRBV7-6|TRBD1
TGTGCCAGCAGCTTAGCGAGGACAGGGGCCTATGGCTACACCTTC
CASSLARTGAYGYTF
>NA|TRBJ1-5|TRBV2|TRBD1
TGTGCCAGCAGTGCCGGGACAGTCAATCAGCCCCAGCATTTT
CASSAGTVNQPQHF
>NA|TRBJ2-7|TRBV20-1|TRBD1
TGCAGTGCTAGAGATCAGGGGGCGAGTTACGAGCAGTACTTC
CSARDQGASYEQYF
>NA|TRBJ2-3|TRBV19|NA
TGTGCCAGTAGTCCGGGGGGCTCAGATACGCAGTATTTT
CASSPGGSDTQYF
>once|TRBJ2-1|TRBV7-9|NA
TGTGCCAGCAGCCCCCAAGTGGACAATGAGCAGTTCTTC
CASSPQVDNEQFF
>NA|TRBJ2-2|TRBV19|NA
TGTGCCAGTAGTAGCCGGCACGGCGGGGAGCTGTTTTTT
CASSSRHGGELFF
>few|TRBJ2-7|TRBV7-9|NA
TGTGCCAGCAGCCCGAGAGGGGGGACTCTCTACGAGCAGTACTTC
CASSPRGGTLYEQYF
>NA|TRBJ1-1|TRBV19|NA
TGTGCCAGTAGTATGGTTGGGCCCGAAGCTTTCTTT
CASSMVGPEAFF
>NA|TRBJ2-1|TRBV20-1|TRBD2
TGCAGTGCCCCCGGCGGGAGTACTTTCTACAATGAGCAGTTCTTC
CSAPGGSTFYNEQFF
>many|TRBJ2-2|TRBV9|TRBD2
TGTGCCAGCGGAGAACGGGAGGAATGGATGTGGGGGGAGCTGTTTTTT
CASGEREEWMWGELFF
>NA|TRBJ2-3|TRBV20-1|NA
TGCAGTGCATCTTCCCCGGGACAAAGCACAGATACGCAGTATTTT
CSASSPGQSTDTQYF
>NA|TRBJ2-5|TRBV7-9|NA
TGTGCCAGCAGCGTAACGGGAAGCCAAGAGACCCAGTACTTC
CASSVTGSQETQYF
>many|TRBJ2-1|TRBV7-8|NA
TGTGCCAGCAGCTTAGTTGGTCGGACTTACAATGAGCAGTTCTTC
CASSLVGRTYNEQFF
>NA|TRBJ2-7|TRBV29-1|TRBD1
TGCAGCGTCTGGACAGGGGGCTTCTCCTACGAGCAGTACTTC
CSVWTGGFSYEQYF
>few|TRBJ1-1|TRBV9|TRBD1
TGTGCCAGCAGCCAAGAAACAGGGGGCACTGAAGCTTTCTTT
CASSQETGGTEAFF
>many|TRBJ1-2|TRBV25-1|NA
TGTGCCAGCAGCCCCCCTCCCGAGGGAGAAGAACCCTATGGCTACACCTTC
CASSPPPEGEEPYGYTF
>NA|TRBJ2-7|TRBV2|NA
TGTGCCAGCAATCGGGGTGCGAGCTCCTACGAGCAGTACTTC
CASNRGASSYEQYF
>few|TRBJ2-2|TRBV7-6|TRBD1
TGTGCCAGCAGCTTCGACAGGGGACATGGCACCGGGGAGCTGTTTTTT
CASSFDRGHGTGELFF
>NA|TRBJ2-7|TRBV5-4|TRBD1
TGTGCCAGCAGCTTGTACGAGGGGACAGGGAGTTACGAGCAGTACTTC
CASSLYEGTGSYEQYF
>NA|TRBJ2-7|TRBV5-1|TRBD2
TGCGCCAGCAGCTCCCTGGGGGGGAACGAGCAGTACTTC
CASSSLGGNEQYF
>NA|TRBJ2-6|TRBV9|NA
TGTGCCAGCAGGGGCCTTAGGGCCTCTGGGGCCAACGTCCTGACTTTC
CASRGLRASGANVLTF
>NA|TRBJ2-3|TRBV20-1|TRBD2
TGCAGTGCCGCGACTAGCGGGAGGAGGTATTTT
CSAATSGRRYF
>NA|TRBJ2-1|TRBV7-8|NA
TGTGCCAGCAGCCCGCGCGGGGCCAATGAGCAGTTCTTC
CASSPRGANEQFF
>few|TRBJ1-2|TRBV19|NA
TGTGCCAGTAGTCCCCGAGGCGACAGGTTCTATGGCTACACCTTC
CASSPRGDRFYGYTF
>NA|TRBJ2-1|TRBV7-8|TRBD2
TGTGCCAGCACCCAGACTAGCGCCTACAATGAGCAGTTCTTC
CASTQTSAYNEQFF
>once|TRBJ1-4|TRBV9|NA
TGTGCCAGCAGCCAGGGAGGTGGGGACGAAAAACTGTTTTTT
CASSQGGGDEKLFF